This TCR beta chain was retrieved from a study of beta chain features in type 1 diabetes. Sequenced material consisted of expressed TCRB transcripts (all of the isolated RNA was reverse transcribed). The repertoire was sequenced with immunoSEQ multiplex PCR; TCRdb's copy has only in-frame clones and lacks some. The sample lists 80,000 to 90,000 clones; roughly a third were seen once. The germline gives CDR1 SGDLS, CDR2 YYNGEE. The CDR3 is 14 residues long. Between the trimmed V and J ends, which lost 7 bases and 4 bases, there was a span of 14 bases. What was sequenced was stem cell memory CD4+ T cells from blood. V is TRBV9 and J is TRBJ2-2; D is unresolved. This clonotype was obtained from a young woman in good health. The CDR3 spells CASAFRVGTGELFF. Here the CDR3 DNA reads TGTGCCAGCGCATTTAGAGTTGGCACCGGGGAGCTGTTTTTT.